The T cell receptor beta chain described here comes from a study of tumor-infiltrating lymphocytes in primary liver carcinoma. Study-wide results and caveats: The samples were not sorted (they were bulk), so CD4+ and CD8+ repertoires were not compared.

This clonotype has ten or more counts. Its antigen remains unidentified. This CDR3 is built from 12 residues. Trimming took 6 bases from V and 2 from J, leaving 5 bases between them. The germline gives CDR1 MNHEY, CDR2 SVGAGI. With around 450 ng total RNA as template and a constant-region primer, TCR beta cDNA was made. TCR beta libraries came from three nested multiplex PCR rounds using slightly modified ARM-PCR. Amplification in the first two PCR rounds was performed using TRBV1-TRBV30 forward primers and a C-beta reverse primer for roughly 9 cycles each. TCRdb re-analysed the multiplex PCR reads in MiXCR, keeping a single row per CDR3 protein. The data hold 330,000 or so distinct CDR3 sequences, with about 65% observed a single time. The study extracted blood RNA from unsorted whole blood and also extracted germline DNA. Before any surgery took place, four milliliters of peripheral blood were collected.

This clonotype originated in a man aged 35 to 55 with primary liver carcinoma and hepatitis B virus infection. The J gene is TRBJ2-1, the V gene TRBV6-5; D is unclear. Sequenced sample: peripheral blood. CDR3 sequence reads: CASRKAYNEQFF. CDR3 bases: TGTGCCAGCAGAAAGGCCTACAATGAGCAGTTCTTC.